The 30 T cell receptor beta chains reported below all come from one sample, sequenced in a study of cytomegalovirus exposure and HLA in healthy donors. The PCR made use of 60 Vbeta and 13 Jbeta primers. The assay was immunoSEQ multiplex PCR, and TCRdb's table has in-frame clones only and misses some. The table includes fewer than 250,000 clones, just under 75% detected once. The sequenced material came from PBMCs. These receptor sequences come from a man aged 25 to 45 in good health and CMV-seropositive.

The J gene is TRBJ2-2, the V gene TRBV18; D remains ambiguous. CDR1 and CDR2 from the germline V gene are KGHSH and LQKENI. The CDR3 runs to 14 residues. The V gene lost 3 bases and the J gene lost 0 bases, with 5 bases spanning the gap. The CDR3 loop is CASSPPSNTGELFF. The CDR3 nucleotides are TGTGCCAGCTCACCTCCCTCGAACACCGGGGAGCTGTTTTTT.

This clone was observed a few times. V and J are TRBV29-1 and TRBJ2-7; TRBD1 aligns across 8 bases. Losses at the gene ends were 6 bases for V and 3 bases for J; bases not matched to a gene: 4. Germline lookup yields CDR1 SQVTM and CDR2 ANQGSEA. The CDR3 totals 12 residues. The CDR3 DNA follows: TGCAGCGTCAGGGGGCAATTCTACGAGCAGTACTTC. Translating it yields CSVRGQFYEQYF.

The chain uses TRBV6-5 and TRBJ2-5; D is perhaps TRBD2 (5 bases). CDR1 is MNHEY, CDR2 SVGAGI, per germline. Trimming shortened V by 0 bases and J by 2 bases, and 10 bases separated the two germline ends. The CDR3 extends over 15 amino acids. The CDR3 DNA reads TGTGCCAGCAGTTACTCGTGGTGGGAGCAAGAGACCCAGTACTTC. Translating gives CASSYSWWEQETQYF.

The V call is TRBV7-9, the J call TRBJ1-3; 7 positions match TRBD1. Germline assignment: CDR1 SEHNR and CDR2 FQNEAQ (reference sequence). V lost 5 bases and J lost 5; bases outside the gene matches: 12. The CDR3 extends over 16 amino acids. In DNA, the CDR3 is TGTGCCAGCAGCCCCACCTGGAGACAGGGCCGAAACACCATATATTTT. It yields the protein CASSPTWRQGRNTIYF. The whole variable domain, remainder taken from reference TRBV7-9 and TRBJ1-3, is DTGVSQNPRHKITKRGQNVTFRCDPISEHNRLYWYRQTLGQGPEFLTYFQNEAQLEKSRLLSDRFSAERPKGSFSTLEIQRTEQGDSAMYLCASSPTWRQGRNTIYFGEGSWLTVV.

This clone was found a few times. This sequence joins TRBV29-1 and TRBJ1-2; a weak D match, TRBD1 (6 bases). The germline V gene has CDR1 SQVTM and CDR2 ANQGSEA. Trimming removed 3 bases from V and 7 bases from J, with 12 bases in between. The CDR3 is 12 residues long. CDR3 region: CSVDTGSGGYTF. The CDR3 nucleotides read TGCAGCGTTGATACAGGGAGCGGTGGCTACACCTTC. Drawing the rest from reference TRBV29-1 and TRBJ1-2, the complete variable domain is SAVISQKPSRDICQRGTSLTIQCQVDSQVTMMFWYRQQPGQSLTLIATANQGSEATYESGFVIDKFPISRPNLTFSTLTVSNMSPEDSSIYLCSVDTGSGGYTFGSGTRLTVV.

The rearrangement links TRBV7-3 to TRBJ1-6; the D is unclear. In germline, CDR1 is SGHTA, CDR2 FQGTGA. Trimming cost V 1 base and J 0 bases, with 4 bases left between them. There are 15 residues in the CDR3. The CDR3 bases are TGTGCCAGCAGCTTAAAGAGCTCCTATAATTCACCCCTCCACTTT. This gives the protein CASSLKSSYNSPLHF.

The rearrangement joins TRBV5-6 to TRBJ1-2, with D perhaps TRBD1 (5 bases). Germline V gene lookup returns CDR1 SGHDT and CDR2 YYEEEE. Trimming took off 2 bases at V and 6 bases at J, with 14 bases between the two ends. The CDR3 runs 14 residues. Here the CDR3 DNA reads TGTGCCAGCAGCTTCGGGACTCAGGTGGATGGCTACACCTTC. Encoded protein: CASSFGTQVDGYTF.

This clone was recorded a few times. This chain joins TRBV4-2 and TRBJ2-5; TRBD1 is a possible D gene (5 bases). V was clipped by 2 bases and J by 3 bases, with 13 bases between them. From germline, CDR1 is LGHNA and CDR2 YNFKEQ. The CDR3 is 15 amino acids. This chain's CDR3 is CASSQSGAREETQYF. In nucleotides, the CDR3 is TGTGCCAGCAGCCAAAGTGGGGCCAGGGAAGAGACCCAGTACTTC.

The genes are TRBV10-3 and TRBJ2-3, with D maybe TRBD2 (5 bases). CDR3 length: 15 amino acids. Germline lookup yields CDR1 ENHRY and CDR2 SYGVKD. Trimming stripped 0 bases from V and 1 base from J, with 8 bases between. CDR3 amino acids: CAISESLAGTDTQYF. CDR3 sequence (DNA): TGTGCCATCAGTGAGTCCCTAGCTGGCACAGATACGCAGTATTTT.

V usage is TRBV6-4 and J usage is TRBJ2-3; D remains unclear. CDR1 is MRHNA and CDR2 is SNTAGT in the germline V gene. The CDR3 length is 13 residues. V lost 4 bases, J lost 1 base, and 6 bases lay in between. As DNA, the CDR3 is TGTGCCAGCAGTGGCGAGCGCACAGATACGCAGTATTTT. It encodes CASSGERTDTQYF.

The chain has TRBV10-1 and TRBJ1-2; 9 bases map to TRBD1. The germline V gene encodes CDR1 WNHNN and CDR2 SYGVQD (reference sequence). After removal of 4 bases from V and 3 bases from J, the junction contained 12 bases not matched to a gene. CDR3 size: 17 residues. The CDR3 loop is CASSGRDRAYPHYGYTF. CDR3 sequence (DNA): TGCGCCAGCAGTGGCCGGGACAGGGCCTATCCCCACTATGGCTACACCTTC.

The CDR3 loop reads CAERGGELFF. The CDR3 DNA sequence: TGTGCCGAACGGGGCGGGGAGCTGTTTTTT. The chain uses TRBV6-6 and TRBJ2-2, with a tentative D call TRBD2 (5 bases). Germline CDR1 MNHNY, CDR2 SVGAGI (reference sequence). The ends were cut back, 11 bases at V and 7 bases at J, with 8 bases in the middle. This CDR3 spans 10 amino acids.

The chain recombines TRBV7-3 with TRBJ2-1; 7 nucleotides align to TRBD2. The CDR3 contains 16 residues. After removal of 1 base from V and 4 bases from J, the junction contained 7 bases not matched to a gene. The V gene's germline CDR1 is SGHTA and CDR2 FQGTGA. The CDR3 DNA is TGTGCCAGCAGCTTAATTGGCGGGAGTGGGTACAATGAGCAGTTCTTC. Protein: CASSLIGGSGYNEQFF. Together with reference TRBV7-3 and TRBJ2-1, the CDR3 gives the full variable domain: GAGVSQTPSNKVTEKGKYVELRCDPISGHTALYWYRQSLGQGPEFLIYFQGTGAADDSGLPNDRFFAVRPEGSVSTLKIQRTERGDSAVYLCASSLIGGSGYNEQFFGPGTRLTVL.

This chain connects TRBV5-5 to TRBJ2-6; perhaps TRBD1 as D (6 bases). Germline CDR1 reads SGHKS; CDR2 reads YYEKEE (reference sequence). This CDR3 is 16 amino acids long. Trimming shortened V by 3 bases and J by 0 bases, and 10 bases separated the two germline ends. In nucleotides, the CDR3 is TGTGCCAGCAGCTCAGACAGGTTCTCTGGGGCCAACGTCCTGACTTTC. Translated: CASSSDRFSGANVLTF.

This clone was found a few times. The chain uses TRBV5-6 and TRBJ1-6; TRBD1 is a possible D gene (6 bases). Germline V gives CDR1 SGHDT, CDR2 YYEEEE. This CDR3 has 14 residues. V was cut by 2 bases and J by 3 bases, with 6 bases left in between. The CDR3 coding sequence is TGTGCCAGCAGCTTAGGGGGCTATAATTCACCCCTCCACTTT. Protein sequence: CASSLGGYNSPLHF.

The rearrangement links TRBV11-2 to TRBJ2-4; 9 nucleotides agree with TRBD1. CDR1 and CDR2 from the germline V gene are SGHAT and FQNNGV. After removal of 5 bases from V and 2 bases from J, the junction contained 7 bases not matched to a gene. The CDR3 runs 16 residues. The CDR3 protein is CASSPDRGWSKNIQYF. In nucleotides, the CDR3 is TGTGCCAGCAGCCCCGACAGGGGGTGGTCCAAAAACATTCAGTACTTC.

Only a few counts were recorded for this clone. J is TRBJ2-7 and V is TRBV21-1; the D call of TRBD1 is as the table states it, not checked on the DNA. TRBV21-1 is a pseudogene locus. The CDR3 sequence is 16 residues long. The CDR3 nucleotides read TGTGCCAGCAGCAAACCCCCGGACAAACCCCTCTACGAGCAGTACTTC. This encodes CASSKPPDKPLYEQYF.

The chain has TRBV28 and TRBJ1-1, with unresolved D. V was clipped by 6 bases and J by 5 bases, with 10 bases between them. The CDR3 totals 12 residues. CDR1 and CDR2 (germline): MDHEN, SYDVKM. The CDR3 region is CASRETETEAFF. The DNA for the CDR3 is TGTGCCAGCAGGGAGACTGAAACTGAAGCTTTCTTT. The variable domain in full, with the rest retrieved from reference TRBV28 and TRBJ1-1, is DVKVTQSSRYLVKRTGEKVFLECVQDMDHENMFWYRQDPGLGLRLIYFSYDVKMKEKGDIPEGYSVSREKKERFSLILESASTNQTSMYLCASRETETEAFFGQGTRLTVV.

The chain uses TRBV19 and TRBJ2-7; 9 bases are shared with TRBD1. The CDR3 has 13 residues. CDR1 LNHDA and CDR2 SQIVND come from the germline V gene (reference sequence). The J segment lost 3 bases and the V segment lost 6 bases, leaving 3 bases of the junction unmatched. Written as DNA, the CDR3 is TGTGCCAGTAGCGGACAGGGGAACTACGAGCAGTACTTC. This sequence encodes CASSGQGNYEQYF.

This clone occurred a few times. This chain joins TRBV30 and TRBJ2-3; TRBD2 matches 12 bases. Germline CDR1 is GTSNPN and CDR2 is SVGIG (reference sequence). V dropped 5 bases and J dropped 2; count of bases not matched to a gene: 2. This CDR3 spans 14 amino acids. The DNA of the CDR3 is TGTGCCTGGGGACTAGCGGGGTTCACAGATACGCAGTATTTT. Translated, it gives CAWGLAGFTDTQYF.

CDR3 DNA: TGTGCCAGCAGTATTAAGGCGGGTCGAGAGACCCAGTACTTC. The encoded protein is CASSIKAGRETQYF. This chain uses TRBV27 with TRBJ2-5; D is perhaps TRBD2 (5 bases). The germline CDR1 and CDR2 sequences are MNHEY and SMNVEV (reference sequence). The CDR3 length is 14 residues. The V gene lost 5 bases and the J gene lost 4 bases, with 14 bases spanning the gap.

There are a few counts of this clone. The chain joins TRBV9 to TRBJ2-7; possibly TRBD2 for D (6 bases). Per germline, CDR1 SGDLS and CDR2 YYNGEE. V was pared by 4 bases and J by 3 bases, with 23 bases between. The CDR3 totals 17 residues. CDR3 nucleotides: TGTGCCAGCAGCTCCCATCCCTCCGGGACTTCTAACTACGAGCAGTACTTC. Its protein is CASSSHPSGTSNYEQYF.

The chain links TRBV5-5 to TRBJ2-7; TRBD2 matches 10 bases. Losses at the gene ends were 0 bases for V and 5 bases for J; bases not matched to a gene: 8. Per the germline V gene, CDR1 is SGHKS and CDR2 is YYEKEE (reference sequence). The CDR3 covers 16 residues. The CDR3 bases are TGTGCCAGCAGCTTGGTCTCGACTAGCGGGTATGACGAGCAGTACTTC. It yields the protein CASSLVSTSGYDEQYF.

The DNA of the CDR3 is TGTGCCAGCAGCCCGGGACTAGTCTATTACACCGGGGAGCTGTTTTTT. Translation gives CASSPGLVYYTGELFF. The gene calls are TRBV5-6 and TRBJ2-2; 8 bases align to TRBD2. After removal of 4 bases from V and 3 bases from J, the junction contained 8 bases not matched to a gene. The CDR3 loop spans 16 amino acids. Germline CDR1 and CDR2: SGHDT and YYEEEE. Full variable domain (missing parts from reference TRBV5-6 and TRBJ2-2): DAGVTQSPTHLIKTRGQQVTLRCSPKSGHDTVSWYQQALGQGPQFIFQYYEEEERQRGNFPDRFSGHQFPNYSSELNVNALLLGDSALYLCASSPGLVYYTGELFFGEGSRLTVL.

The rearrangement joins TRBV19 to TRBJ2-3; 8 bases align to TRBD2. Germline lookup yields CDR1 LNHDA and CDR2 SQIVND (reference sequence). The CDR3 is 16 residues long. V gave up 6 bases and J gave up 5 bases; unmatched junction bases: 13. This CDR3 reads CASRSQGTRSIDTQYF. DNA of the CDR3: TGTGCCAGTAGATCGCAGGGGACTAGAAGTATAGATACGCAGTATTTT.

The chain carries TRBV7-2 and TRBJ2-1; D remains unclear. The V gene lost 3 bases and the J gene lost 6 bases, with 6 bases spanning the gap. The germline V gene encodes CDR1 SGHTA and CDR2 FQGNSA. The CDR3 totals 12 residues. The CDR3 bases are TGTGCCAGCAGCTTTCTCCCCAATGAGCAGTTCTTC. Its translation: CASSFLPNEQFF.

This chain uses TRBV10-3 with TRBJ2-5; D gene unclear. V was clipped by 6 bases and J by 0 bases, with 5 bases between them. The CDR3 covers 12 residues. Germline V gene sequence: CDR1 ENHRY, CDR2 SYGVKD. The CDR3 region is CAISVYQETQYF. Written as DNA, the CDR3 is TGTGCCATCAGCGTGTACCAAGAGACCCAGTACTTC.

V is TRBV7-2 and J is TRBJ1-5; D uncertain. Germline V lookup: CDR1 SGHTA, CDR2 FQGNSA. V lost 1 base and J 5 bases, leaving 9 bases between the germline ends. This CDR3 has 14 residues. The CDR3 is CASSLGIRDQPQHF. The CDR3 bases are TGTGCCAGCAGCTTAGGAATCCGGGATCAGCCCCAGCATTTT.

Here the CDR3 reads CASSPSPQGGLKTQYF. The CDR3 bases are TGTGCCAGCAGCCCTTCCCCCCAGGGGGGCCTGAAGACCCAGTACTTC. V gene TRBV21-1 combines with J gene TRBJ2-5; the DNA was not compared with TRBD1, the D call given in the table. TRBV21-1 corresponds to a pseudogene. The CDR3 extends over 16 amino acids.

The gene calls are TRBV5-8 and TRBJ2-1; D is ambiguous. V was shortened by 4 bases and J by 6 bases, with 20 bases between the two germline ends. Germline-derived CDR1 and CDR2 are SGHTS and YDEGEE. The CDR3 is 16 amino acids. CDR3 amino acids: CASSRSSEVRGNEQFF. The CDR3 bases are TGTGCCAGCAGCCGTTCCTCCGAAGTCCGAGGCAATGAGCAGTTCTTC.